This TCR beta chain was sequenced during a study of CD8+CD57+ T cells in acquired aplastic anemia. This clonotype was counted once. Genomic DNA provided the template from which TCR beta VDJ and CDR3 profiles were obtained. MiXCR, run by TCRdb on the reads, gives a single entry per CDR3 protein. The data contain 400,000 to 450,000 distinct CDR3 sequences, 65% to 80% of them singletons. CDR1 and CDR2 from the germline V gene are SGHTA and FQGNSA. Trimming stripped 3 bases from V and 8 bases from J, with 10 bases between. CDR3 length equals 13 residues. The origin of this receptor is a human donor in good health, serving as a control. This rearrangement joins TRBV7-2 to TRBJ1-4; D gene ambiguous. Sequenced material: sorted CD4+, CD8+, or CD8+CD57+ T cells (not recorded which) from PBMCs. The DNA for the CDR3 is TGTGCCAGCAGCTTCGGACGTCGAGAAAAACTGTTTTTT. Translating it yields CASSFGRREKLFF.